This record covers a single T cell receptor (beta chain). Its matching antigen is unknown. This specimen belongs to a study of cytotoxic CD8 clonotypes in ibrutinib-treated CLL. For the study at large: Specimens for response were gathered following a median approximately 12 months of therapy, spanning 6 to 36. Mean productive templates were under 270,000; mean productive rearrangements were over 80,000.

Whole-study findings and limits: Clonality correlated strongly with circulating CD8+ T cells and exceeded age-matched healthy donors at baseline.

A 1 in 200,000 to 1 in 1 million T cell depth was the sequencing target. Repertoires were generated with immunoSEQ multiplex PCR, while TCRdb's copy carries only in-frame clones and drops some. Here the sample spans 150,000 to 250,000 clones, around 70% being singletons. V lost 3 bases to trimming and J lost 5 bases, with 8 bases between them. The V gene's germline CDR1 is DFQATT and CDR2 SNEGSKA (reference sequence). This CDR3 contains 11 residues. The sequence came from a human donor with chronic lymphocytic leukemia. Here the sequenced sample was PBMCs, taken after 24 months of ibrutinib treatment. V gene TRBV20-1 combines with J gene TRBJ2-7; D is ambiguous. The CDR3 coding sequence is TGCAGTGCTAGGGGAATGAACGAGCAGTACTTC. It is translated as CSARGMNEQYF.